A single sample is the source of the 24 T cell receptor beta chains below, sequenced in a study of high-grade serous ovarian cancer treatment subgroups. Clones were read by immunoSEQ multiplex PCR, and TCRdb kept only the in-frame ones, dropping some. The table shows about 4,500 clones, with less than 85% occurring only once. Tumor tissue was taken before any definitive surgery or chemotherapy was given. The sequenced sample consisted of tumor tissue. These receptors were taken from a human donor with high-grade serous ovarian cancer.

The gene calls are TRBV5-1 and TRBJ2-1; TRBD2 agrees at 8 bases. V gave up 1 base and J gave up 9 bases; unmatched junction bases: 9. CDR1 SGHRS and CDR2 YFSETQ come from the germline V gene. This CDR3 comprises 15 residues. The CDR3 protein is CASSLRGRTAGEQFF. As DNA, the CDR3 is TGCGCCAGCAGCTTGCGCGGGAGGACAGCCGGTGAGCAGTTCTTC.

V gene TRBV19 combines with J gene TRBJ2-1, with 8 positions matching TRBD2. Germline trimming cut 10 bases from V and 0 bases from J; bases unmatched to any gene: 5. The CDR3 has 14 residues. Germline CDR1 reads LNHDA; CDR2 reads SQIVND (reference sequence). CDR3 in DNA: TGTGCCACCAAAGGGACTAGCTCCTACAATGAGCAGTTCTTC. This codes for CATKGTSSYNEQFF. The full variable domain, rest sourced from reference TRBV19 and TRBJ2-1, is DGGITQSPKYLFRKEGQNVTLSCEQNLNHDAMYWYRQDPGQGLRLIYYSQIVNDFQKGDIAEGYSVSREKKESFPLTVTSAQKNPTAFYLCATKGTSSYNEQFFGPGTRLTVL.

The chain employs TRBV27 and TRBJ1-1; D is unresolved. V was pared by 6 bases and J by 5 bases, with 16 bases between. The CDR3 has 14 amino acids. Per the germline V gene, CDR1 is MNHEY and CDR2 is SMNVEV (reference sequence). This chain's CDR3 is CASRTVSGRTEAFF. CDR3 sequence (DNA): TGTGCCAGCAGGACCGTCTCGGGGAGGACTGAAGCTTTCTTT.

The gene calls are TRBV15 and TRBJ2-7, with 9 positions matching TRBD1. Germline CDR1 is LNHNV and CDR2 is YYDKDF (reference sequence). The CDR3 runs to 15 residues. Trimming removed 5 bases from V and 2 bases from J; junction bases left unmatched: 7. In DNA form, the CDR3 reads TGTGCCACCAGCCCGGGGACAGGGCAGACCTACGAGCAGTACTTC. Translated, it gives CATSPGTGQTYEQYF.

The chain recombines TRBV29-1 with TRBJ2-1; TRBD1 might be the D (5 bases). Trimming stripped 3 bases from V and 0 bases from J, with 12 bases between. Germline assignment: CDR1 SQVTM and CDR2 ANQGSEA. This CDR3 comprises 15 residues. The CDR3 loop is CSVDTGQSSYNEQFF. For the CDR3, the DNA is TGCAGCGTTGATACAGGCCAGAGCTCCTACAATGAGCAGTTCTTC.

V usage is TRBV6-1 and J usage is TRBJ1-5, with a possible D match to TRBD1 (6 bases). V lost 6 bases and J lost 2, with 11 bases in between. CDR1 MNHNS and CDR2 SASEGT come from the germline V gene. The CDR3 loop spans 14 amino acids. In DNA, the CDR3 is TGTGCCAGCAGAACAGGGATGGGCAATCAGCCCCAGCATTTT. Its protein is CASRTGMGNQPQHF.

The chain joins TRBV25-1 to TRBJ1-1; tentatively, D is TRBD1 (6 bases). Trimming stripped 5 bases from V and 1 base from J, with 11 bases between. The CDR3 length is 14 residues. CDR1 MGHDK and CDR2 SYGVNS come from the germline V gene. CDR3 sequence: CASSLQGQNTEAFF. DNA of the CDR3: TGTGCCAGCAGTTTACAGGGACAGAACACTGAAGCTTTCTTT.

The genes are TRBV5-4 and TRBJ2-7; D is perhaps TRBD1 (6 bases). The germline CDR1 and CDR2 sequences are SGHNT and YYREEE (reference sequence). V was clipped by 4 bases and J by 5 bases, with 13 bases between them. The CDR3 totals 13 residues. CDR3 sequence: CASSPAGVDEQYF. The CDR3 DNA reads TGTGCCAGCAGCCCGGCAGGGGTCGACGAGCAGTACTTC.

This CDR3 is CASRGTGPYEQYF. CDR3 nucleotides: TGTGCCAGCAGGGGGACAGGTCCCTACGAGCAGTACTTC. The rearrangement joins TRBV2 to TRBJ2-7; 8 nucleotides agree with TRBD1. V shed 6 bases and J 2 bases; nucleotides not matched to a gene: 3. The CDR3 spans 13 residues. CDR1 SNHLY and CDR2 FYNNEI come from the germline V gene.

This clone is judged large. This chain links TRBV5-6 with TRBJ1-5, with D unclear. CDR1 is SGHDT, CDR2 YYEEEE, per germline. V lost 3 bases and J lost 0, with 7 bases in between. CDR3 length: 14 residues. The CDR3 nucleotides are TGTGCCAGCAGCTACTCCGATAGCAATCAGCCCCAGCATTTT. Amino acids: CASSYSDSNQPQHF.

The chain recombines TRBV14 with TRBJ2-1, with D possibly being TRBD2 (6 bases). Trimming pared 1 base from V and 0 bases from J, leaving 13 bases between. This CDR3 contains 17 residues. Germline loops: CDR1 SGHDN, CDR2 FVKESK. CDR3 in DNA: TGTGCCAGCAGCCAAGGTGGTGGGGGGAGCTCCTACAATGAGCAGTTCTTC. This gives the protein CASSQGGGGSSYNEQFF. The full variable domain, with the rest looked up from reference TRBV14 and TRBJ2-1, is EAGVTQFPSHSVIEKGQTVTLRCDPISGHDNLYWYRRVMGKEIKFLLHFVKESKQDESGMPNNRFLAERTGGTYSTLKVQPAELEDSGVYFCASSQGGGGSSYNEQFFGPGTRLTVL.

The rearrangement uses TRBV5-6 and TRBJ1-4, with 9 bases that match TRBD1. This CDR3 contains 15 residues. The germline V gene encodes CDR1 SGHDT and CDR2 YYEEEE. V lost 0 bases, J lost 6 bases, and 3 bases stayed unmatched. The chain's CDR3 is CASSLGGDRDEKLFF. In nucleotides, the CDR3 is TGTGCCAGCAGCTTGGGTGGGGACAGGGATGAAAAACTGTTTTTT.

CDR3 coding DNA: TGTGCCAGCAGCTTGGCCAGGCGGGGAGGTTTTTCACCCCTCCACTTT. Translating gives CASSLARRGGFSPLHF. This chain links TRBV5-4 with TRBJ1-6; D ambiguous. The CDR3 runs 16 residues. Deletions cut 0 bases from V and 9 bases from J, with 16 bases between. Germline V gene lookup returns CDR1 SGHNT and CDR2 YYREEE (reference sequence).

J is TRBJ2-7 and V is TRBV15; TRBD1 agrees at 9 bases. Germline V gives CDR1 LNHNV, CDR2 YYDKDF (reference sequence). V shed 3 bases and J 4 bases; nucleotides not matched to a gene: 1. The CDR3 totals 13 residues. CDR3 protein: CATSSGQGYEQYF. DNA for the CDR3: TGTGCCACCAGCAGTGGACAGGGGTACGAGCAGTACTTC.

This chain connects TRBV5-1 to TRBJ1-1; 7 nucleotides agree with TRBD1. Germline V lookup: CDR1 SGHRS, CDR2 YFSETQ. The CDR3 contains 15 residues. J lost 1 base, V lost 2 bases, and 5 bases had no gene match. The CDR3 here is CASSFLRDRNTEAFF. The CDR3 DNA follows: TGCGCCAGCAGCTTCCTCCGGGACAGGAACACTGAAGCTTTCTTT.

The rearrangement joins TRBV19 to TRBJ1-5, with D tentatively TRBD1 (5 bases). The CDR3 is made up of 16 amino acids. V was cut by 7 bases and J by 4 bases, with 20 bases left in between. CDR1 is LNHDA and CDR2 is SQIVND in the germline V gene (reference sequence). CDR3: CASKGPRDSWNQPQHF. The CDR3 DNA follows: TGTGCCAGTAAGGGGCCCCGGGACTCTTGGAATCAGCCCCAGCATTTT. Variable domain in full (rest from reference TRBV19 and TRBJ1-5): DGGITQSPKYLFRKEGQNVTLSCEQNLNHDAMYWYRQDPGQGLRLIYYSQIVNDFQKGDIAEGYSVSREKKESFPLTVTSAQKNPTAFYLCASKGPRDSWNQPQHFGDGTRLSIL.

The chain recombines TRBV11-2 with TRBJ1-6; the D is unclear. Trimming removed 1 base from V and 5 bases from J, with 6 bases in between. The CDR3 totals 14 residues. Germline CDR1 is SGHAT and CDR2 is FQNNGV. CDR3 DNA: TGTGCCAGCAGCTTAGGGGTTAATAATTCACCCCTCCACTTT. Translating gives CASSLGVNNSPLHF. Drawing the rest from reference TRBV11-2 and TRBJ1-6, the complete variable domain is EAGVAQSPRYKIIEKRQSVAFWCNPISGHATLYWYQQILGQGPKLLIQFQNNGVVDDSQLPKDRFSAERLKGVDSTLKIQPAKLEDSAVYLCASSLGVNNSPLHFGNGTRLTVT.

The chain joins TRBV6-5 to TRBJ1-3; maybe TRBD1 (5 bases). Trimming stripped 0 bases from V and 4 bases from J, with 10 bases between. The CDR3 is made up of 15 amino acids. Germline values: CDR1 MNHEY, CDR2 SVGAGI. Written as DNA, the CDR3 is TGTGCCAGCAGTTACTCGAGGGGTTTCGGAAACACCATATATTTT. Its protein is CASSYSRGFGNTIYF.

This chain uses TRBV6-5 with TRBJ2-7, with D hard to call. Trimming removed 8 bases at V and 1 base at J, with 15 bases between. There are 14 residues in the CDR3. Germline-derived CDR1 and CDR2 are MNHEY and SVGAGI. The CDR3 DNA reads TGTGCCAGCCGGGTGGGTCAAGGTTCCTACGAGCAGTACTTC. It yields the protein CASRVGQGSYEQYF.

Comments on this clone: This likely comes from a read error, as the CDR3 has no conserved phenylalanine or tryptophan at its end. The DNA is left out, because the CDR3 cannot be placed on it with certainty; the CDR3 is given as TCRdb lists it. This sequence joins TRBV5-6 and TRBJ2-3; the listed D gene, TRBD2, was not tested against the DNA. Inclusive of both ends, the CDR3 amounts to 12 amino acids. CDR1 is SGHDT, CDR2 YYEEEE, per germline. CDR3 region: CASSLSHGTHTV.

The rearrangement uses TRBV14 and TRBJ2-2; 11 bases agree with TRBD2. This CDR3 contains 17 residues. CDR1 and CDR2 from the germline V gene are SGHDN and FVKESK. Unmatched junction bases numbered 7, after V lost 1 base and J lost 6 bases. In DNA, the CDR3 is TGTGCCAGCAGCCAAGGCCTAGCGGGAGGAACTTCCGGGGAGCTGTTTTTT. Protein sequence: CASSQGLAGGTSGELFF. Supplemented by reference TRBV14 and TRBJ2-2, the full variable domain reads EAGVTQFPSHSVIEKGQTVTLRCDPISGHDNLYWYRRVMGKEIKFLLHFVKESKQDESGMPNNRFLAERTGGTYSTLKVQPAELEDSGVYFCASSQGLAGGTSGELFFGEGSRLTVL.

The CDR3 DNA sequence: TGTGCCAGCAGACCGGGAGTCTTAACCGGGGAGCTGTTTTTT. Protein product: CASRPGVLTGELFF. The rearrangement joins TRBV6-6 to TRBJ2-2; D perhaps matches TRBD2 (6 bases). This CDR3 is built from 14 residues. CDR1 and CDR2 (germline): MNHNY, SVGAGI (reference sequence). The V gene lost 6 bases and the J gene lost 5 bases, with 13 bases spanning the gap.

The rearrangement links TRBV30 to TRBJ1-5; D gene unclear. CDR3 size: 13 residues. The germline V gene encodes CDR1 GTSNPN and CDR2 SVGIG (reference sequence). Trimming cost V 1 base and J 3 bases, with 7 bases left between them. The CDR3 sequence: CAWSDMDNQPQHF. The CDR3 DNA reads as TGTGCCTGGAGTGATATGGACAATCAGCCCCAGCATTTT.

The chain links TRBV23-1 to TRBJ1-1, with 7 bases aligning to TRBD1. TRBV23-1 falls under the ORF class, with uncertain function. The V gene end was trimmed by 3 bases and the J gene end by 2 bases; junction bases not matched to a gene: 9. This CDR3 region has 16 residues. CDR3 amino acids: CASSHNPGTDNTEAFF. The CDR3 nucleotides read TGCGCCAGCAGTCATAACCCCGGGACAGATAACACTGAAGCTTTCTTT.